This T cell receptor beta chain comes out of a study of shared clonotypes between healthy human individuals. Study at large: Per donor, three plates held CD4 naive cells, three held CD4 memory, two held CD8 naive and one held CD8 memory.

The CDR3 runs to 15 residues. The V gene lost 3 bases and the J gene lost 7 bases, with 16 bases spanning the gap. The V gene's germline CDR1 is KGHSH and CDR2 LQKENI. The assay was immunoSEQ multiplex PCR, and TCRdb's table has in-frame clones only and misses some. The sample includes some 630,000 clones, 72% seen only once; the top ten take roughly 1.8%. The sequence derives from a woman aged 30 to 39 in good health. This sequence joins TRBV18 and TRBJ1-5, with D perhaps matching TRBD1 (6 bases). Specimen: memory CD4+ T cells sorted from blood. Subset given: CD45RA-negative fraction. The CDR3 protein is CASSPGGGLLQPQHF. The CDR3 DNA reads as TGTGCCAGCTCACCCGGGGGGGGGCTCCTACAGCCCCAGCATTTT.